This passage covers 24 T cell receptor beta chains from one sample sequenced in a study of cytomegalovirus exposure and HLA in healthy donors. Vbeta (60) and Jbeta (13) primers were used in the PCR. The repertoire was sequenced with immunoSEQ multiplex PCR; TCRdb's copy has only in-frame clones and lacks some. The profile shows roughly 130,000 clones, over 60% of them singletons. The sequencing input was PBMCs. These receptors all come from a man younger than 35 in good health and CMV-seronegative.

The chain is built from TRBV6-4 and TRBJ2-3; unclear D gene. Germline CDR1 and CDR2: MRHNA and SNTAGT. The V and J ends lost 0 bases and 4 bases respectively, with 5 bases between them. The CDR3 loop spans 13 amino acids. The CDR3 region has the DNA TGTGCCAGCAGTGACTCGAGCGCAGATACGCAGTATTTT. This sequence encodes CASSDSSADTQYF.

This clone was picked up a small number of times. This chain joins TRBV6-4 and TRBJ2-2; a weak D match, TRBD1 (6 bases). This CDR3 region has 14 residues. The V end was cut by 3 bases, the J end by 6 bases, with 11 bases between. From germline, CDR1 is MRHNA and CDR2 SNTAGT. As DNA, the CDR3 is TGTGCCAGCAGTGAAGGCAGGGGTGCCGGGGAGCTGTTTTTT. Amino acid sequence: CASSEGRGAGELFF.

The rearrangement uses TRBV5-1 and TRBJ1-1; D unclear. CDR1 is SGHRS, CDR2 YFSETQ, per germline. The CDR3 is made up of 13 amino acids. Between the trimmed V and J ends, which lost 4 bases and 5 bases, there was a span of 12 bases. The DNA for the CDR3 is TGCGCCAGCAGCGTCGTTTCGGGAACTGAAGCTTTCTTT. Protein product: CASSVVSGTEAFF. The whole variable domain, filled in from reference TRBV5-1 and TRBJ1-1, reads KAGVTQTPRYLIKTRGQQVTLSCSPISGHRSVSWYQQTPGQGLQFLFEYFSETQRNKGNFPGRFSGRQFSNSRSEMNVSTLELGDSALYLCASSVVSGTEAFFGQGTRLTVV.

This chain links TRBV5-8 with TRBJ1-5; D is perhaps TRBD1 (6 bases). In germline, CDR1 is SGHTS, CDR2 YDEGEE. Trimming removed 0 bases from V and 6 bases from J, with 13 bases in between. CDR3 length: 15 residues. The CDR3 sequence is CASSLVAGVVQPQHF. The CDR3 DNA follows: TGTGCCAGCAGCTTGGTCGCAGGGGTGGTTCAGCCCCAGCATTTT.

This clone came up a few times. J is TRBJ1-1 and V is TRBV6-1; TRBD1 is a possible D gene (5 bases). V dropped 11 bases and J dropped 2 bases, with 15 bases sitting between them. CDR3 length: 13 residues. Germline V gene lookup returns CDR1 MNHNS and CDR2 SASEGT. The CDR3: CAHNRQPNTEAFF. The CDR3 coding sequence is TGTGCCCATAACCGACAGCCAAACACTGAAGCTTTCTTT.

The chain uses TRBV19 and TRBJ2-3; tentative D call: TRBD2 (6 bases). Germline loops: CDR1 LNHDA, CDR2 SQIVND (reference sequence). With 2 bases removed from V and 1 base from J, the gap between germline ends came to 22 bases. CDR3 length equals 19 residues. CDR3 residues: CASSITGTPALPRTDTQYF. CDR3 coding DNA: TGTGCCAGTAGTATAACCGGGACTCCGGCATTGCCTCGCACAGATACGCAGTATTTT.

The chain has TRBV7-8 and TRBJ1-1; no definite D call. This CDR3 has 14 amino acids. Germline assignment: CDR1 SGHVS and CDR2 FQNEAQ. V was pared by 5 bases and J by 7 bases, with 17 bases between. CDR3 residues: CASSQEGPSLEAFF. In DNA, the CDR3 is TGTGCCAGCAGCCAGGAAGGTCCCTCGCTTGAAGCTTTCTTT.

This sequence joins TRBV11-3 and TRBJ2-1, with D possibly matching TRBD1 (7 bases). The CDR3 has 15 amino acids. With 5 bases removed from V and 6 bases from J, the gap between germline ends came to 17 bases. Germline V lookup: CDR1 SGHNT, CDR2 YENEEA. CDR3 protein: CASSAGTHRGNEQFF. Here the CDR3 DNA reads TGTGCCAGCAGCGCCGGGACTCACAGGGGCAATGAGCAGTTCTTC.

The chain joins TRBV7-2 to TRBJ2-1; D is unclear. The germline V gene encodes CDR1 SGHTA and CDR2 FQGNSA. With 1 base removed from V and 5 bases from J, the gap between germline ends came to 9 bases. The CDR3 totals 14 residues. CDR3 DNA sequence: TGTGCCAGCAGCTTAGAACCGCTAAACAATGAGCAGTTCTTC. Its protein product is CASSLEPLNNEQFF. The entire variable domain, with the rest obtained from reference TRBV7-2 and TRBJ2-1, is as follows: GAGVSQSPSNKVTEKGKDVELRCDPISGHTALYWYRQSLGQGLEFLIYFQGNSAPDKSGLPSDRFSAERTGGSVSTLTIQRTQQEDSAVYLCASSLEPLNNEQFFGPGTRLTVL.

This sequence joins TRBV28 and TRBJ1-1; D possibly corresponds to TRBD1 (5 bases). With 11 bases removed from V and 4 bases from J, the gap between germline ends came to 23 bases. CDR3 length equals 15 residues. CDR1 is MDHEN, CDR2 SYDVKM, per germline. This chain's CDR3 is CALGDLIRRGTEAFF. CDR3 DNA: TGTGCCTTGGGGGACTTAATACGTAGGGGCACTGAAGCTTTCTTT.

This clone was observed a single time. The chain links TRBV30 to TRBJ1-2; TRBD1 aligns across 7 bases. Germline values: CDR1 GTSNPN, CDR2 SVGIG (reference sequence). V was pared by 1 base and J by 8 bases, with 19 bases of the junction left unmatched. This CDR3 has 17 amino acids. This chain's CDR3 is CAWSGLSFDRAIVGYTF. Here the CDR3 DNA reads TGTGCCTGGAGTGGCTTATCTTTCGACAGGGCGATAGTCGGCTACACCTTC.

The gene calls are TRBV5-1 and TRBJ1-4; the match to TRBD1 covers 7 bases. The CDR3 is 15 amino acids. Losses at the gene ends were 5 bases for V and 5 bases for J; bases not matched to a gene: 9. The germline CDR1 and CDR2 sequences are SGHRS and YFSETQ. Written as DNA, the CDR3 is TGCGCCAGCAGAACCACCGGGACAGTCAATGAAAAACTGTTTTTT. This gives the protein CASRTTGTVNEKLFF.

The J gene is TRBJ2-1, the V gene TRBV29-1, with 8 bases lining up with TRBD1. CDR1 and CDR2 (germline): SQVTM, ANQGSEA. This CDR3 contains 14 residues. V trimming: 4 bases; J trimming: 10 bases; junction bases outside the gene matches: 12. The CDR3 sequence: CSVVTGTGFNEQFF. The DNA of the CDR3 is TGCAGCGTTGTAACCGGGACAGGATTCAACGAGCAGTTCTTC.

The chain combines TRBV7-2 with TRBJ1-2; TRBD1 aligns across 9 bases. The CDR3 has 13 amino acids. V lost 7 bases, J lost 7 bases, and 7 bases stayed unmatched. Germline-derived CDR1 and CDR2 are SGHTA and FQGNSA. This CDR3 reads CASKPGQGRGYTF. As DNA, the CDR3 is TGTGCCAGCAAACCGGGACAGGGTCGTGGCTACACCTTC.

The chain joins TRBV5-1 to TRBJ2-6; no clear D gene. This CDR3 has 16 residues. The V end was cut by 0 bases, the J end by 0 bases, with 7 bases between. The germline V gene encodes CDR1 SGHRS and CDR2 YFSETQ. CDR3 amino acids: CASSLVGGSGANVLTF. The CDR3 nucleotides are TGCGCCAGCAGCTTGGTCGGCGGCTCTGGGGCCAACGTCCTGACTTTC.

The chain carries TRBV6-1 and TRBJ2-7; TRBD2 matches 10 bases. Trimming cost V 6 bases and J 4 bases; bases outside gene matches: 6. Germline V gene lookup returns CDR1 MNHNS and CDR2 SASEGT. This CDR3 region has 14 residues. Here the CDR3 DNA reads TGTGCCAGCAGGCCCGGGACTAGCGTATACGAGCAGTACGTC. Amino acids: CASRPGTSVYEQYV.

Only one count was recorded for this clone. The chain has TRBV29-1 and TRBJ2-3, with 11 bases aligning to TRBD2. This CDR3 spans 16 amino acids. Per the germline V gene, CDR1 is SQVTM and CDR2 is ANQGSEA. The trim removed 6 bases at V and 0 bases at J, leaving 8 bases unmatched. CDR3 nucleotide sequence: TGCAGCGTCAAAGGACTAGCGGGTGCTAGCACAGATACGCAGTATTTT. The encoded protein is CSVKGLAGASTDTQYF.

This sequence joins TRBV6-5 and TRBJ2-5, with TRBD2 as a possible D gene (5 bases). The CDR3 is 16 residues long. Per germline, CDR1 MNHEY and CDR2 SVGAGI. V was clipped by 2 bases and J by 0 bases, with 13 bases between them. This CDR3 is CASSYQITRDQETQYF. The CDR3 nucleotides read TGTGCCAGCAGTTACCAAATTACTAGGGACCAAGAGACCCAGTACTTC.

The V and J genes are TRBV5-1 and TRBJ2-2; 8 bases are shared with TRBD1. V was clipped by 5 bases and J by 1 base; unmatched bases: 7. Germline values: CDR1 SGHRS, CDR2 YFSETQ. This CDR3 region has 16 residues. CDR3 loop: CASRSAGTGNTGELFF. As DNA, the CDR3 is TGCGCCAGCAGGAGCGCCGGGACAGGGAACACCGGGGAGCTGTTTTTT.

This clone was counted once. The genes are TRBV14 and TRBJ2-3; possibly TRBD1 for D (6 bases). CDR1 is SGHDN and CDR2 is FVKESK in the germline V gene. The CDR3 consists of 16 residues. The V and J ends lost 2 bases and 1 base respectively, with 13 bases between them. The CDR3 protein is CASSQLTGLGTDTQYF. CDR3 coding DNA: TGTGCCAGCAGCCAATTAACAGGGTTGGGCACAGATACGCAGTATTTT.

This clone was detected only a few times. The V and J genes are TRBV30 and TRBJ2-1; 7 bases agree with TRBD2. The V and J ends lost 3 bases and 7 bases, in that order; junction bases with no gene match: 9. Germline-derived CDR1 and CDR2 are GTSNPN and SVGIG (reference sequence). This CDR3 is 14 amino acids long. The chain's CDR3 is CAWRTGLGLNEQFF. The CDR3 DNA is TGTGCCTGGAGGACCGGACTAGGGTTAAATGAGCAGTTCTTC.

This rearrangement joins TRBV2 to TRBJ1-3; weak D call: TRBD1 (6 bases). V was clipped by 4 bases and J by 0 bases, with 10 bases between them. CDR1 SNHLY and CDR2 FYNNEI come from the germline V gene. This CDR3 comprises 15 residues. The CDR3 loop is CASSVDRSSGNTIYF. In DNA, the CDR3 is TGTGCCAGCAGTGTTGACAGGAGCTCTGGAAACACCATATATTTT.

The rearrangement uses TRBV6-4 and TRBJ2-2, with D possibly matching TRBD2 (6 bases). The CDR3 is 17 amino acids. Trimming stripped 2 bases from V and 6 bases from J, with 19 bases between. Germline assignment: CDR1 MRHNA and CDR2 SNTAGT. The CDR3 DNA reads TGTGCCAGCAGTGACACCCCCTACCCGGGAGTGGCCGGGGAGCTGTTTTTT. As protein: CASSDTPYPGVAGELFF.

V and J are TRBV6-6 and TRBJ2-7; possible D gene TRBD1, 5 bases. Trimming cost V 2 bases and J 6 bases, with 14 bases left between them. The CDR3 is 14 residues long. The germline gives CDR1 MNHNY, CDR2 SVGAGI (reference sequence). CDR3 sequence reads: CASSYGAPTPEQYV. CDR3 DNA sequence: TGTGCCAGCAGTTACGGGGCCCCGACACCCGAGCAGTACGTC.